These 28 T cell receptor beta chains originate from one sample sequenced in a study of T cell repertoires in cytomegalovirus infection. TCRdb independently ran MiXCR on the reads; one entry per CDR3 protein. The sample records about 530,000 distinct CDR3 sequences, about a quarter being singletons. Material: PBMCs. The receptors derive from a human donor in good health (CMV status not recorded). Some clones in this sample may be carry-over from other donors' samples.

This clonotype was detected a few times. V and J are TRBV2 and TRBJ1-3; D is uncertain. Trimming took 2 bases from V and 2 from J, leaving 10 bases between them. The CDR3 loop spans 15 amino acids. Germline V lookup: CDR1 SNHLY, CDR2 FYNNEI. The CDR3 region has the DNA TGTGCCAGCAGTGAACTGGGTTTCGCTGGAAACACCATATATTTT. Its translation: CASSELGFAGNTIYF. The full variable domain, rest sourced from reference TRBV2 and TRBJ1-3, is EPEVTQTPSHQVTQMGQEVILRCVPISNHLYFYWYRQILGQKVEFLVSFYNNEISEKSEIFDDQFSVERPDGSNFTLKIRSTKLEDSAMYFCASSELGFAGNTIYFGEGSWLTVV.

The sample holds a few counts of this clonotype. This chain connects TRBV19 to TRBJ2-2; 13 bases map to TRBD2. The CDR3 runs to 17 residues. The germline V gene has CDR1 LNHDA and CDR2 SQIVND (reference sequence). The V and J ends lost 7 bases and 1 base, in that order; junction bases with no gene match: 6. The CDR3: CASNPGLAGRNTGELFF. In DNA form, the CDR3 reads TGTGCCAGTAACCCGGGACTAGCGGGGCGGAACACCGGGGAGCTGTTTTTT.

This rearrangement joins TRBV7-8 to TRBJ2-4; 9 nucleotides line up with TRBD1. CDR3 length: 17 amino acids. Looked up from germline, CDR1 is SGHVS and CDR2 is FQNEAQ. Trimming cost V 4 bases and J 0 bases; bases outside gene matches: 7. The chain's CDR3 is CASSSGRQGVAKNIQYF. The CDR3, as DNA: TGTGCCAGCAGCTCGGGCAGACAGGGGGTAGCCAAAAACATTCAGTACTTC.

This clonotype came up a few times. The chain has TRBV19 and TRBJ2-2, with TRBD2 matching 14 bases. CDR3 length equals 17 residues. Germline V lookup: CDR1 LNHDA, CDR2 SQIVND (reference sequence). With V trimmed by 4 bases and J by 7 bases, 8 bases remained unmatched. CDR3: CASSRPGTSGSYGELFF. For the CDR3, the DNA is TGTGCCAGTAGTAGGCCCGGGACTAGCGGGAGTTACGGGGAGCTGTTTTTT.

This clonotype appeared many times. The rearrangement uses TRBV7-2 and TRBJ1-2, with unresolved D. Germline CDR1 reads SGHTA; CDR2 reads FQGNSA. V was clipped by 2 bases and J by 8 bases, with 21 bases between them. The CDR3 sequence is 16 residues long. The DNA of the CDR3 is TGTGCCAGCAGCTTATATCTCGGTACCCCGGTCGGAGGCTACACCTTC. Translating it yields CASSLYLGTPVGGYTF.

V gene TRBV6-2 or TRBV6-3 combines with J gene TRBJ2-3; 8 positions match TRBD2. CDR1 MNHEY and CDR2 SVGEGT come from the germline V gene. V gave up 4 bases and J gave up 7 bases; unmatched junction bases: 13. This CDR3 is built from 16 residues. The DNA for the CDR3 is TGTGCCAGCAGTTCCCCTGGGACTAGTACCAGGAATACGCAGTATTTT. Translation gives CASSSPGTSTRNTQYF.

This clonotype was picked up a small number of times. CDR3 in DNA: TGTGCCAGCATTACAACAGGGTTCAGTGGTCAGCCCCAGCATTTT. This encodes CASITTGFSGQPQHF. The chain employs TRBV6-6 and TRBJ1-5, with TRBD1 as a possible D gene (6 bases). Trimming left V 7 bases short and J 6 bases short, with 19 bases between. This CDR3 spans 15 amino acids. Germline V gene data show CDR1 as MNHNY and CDR2 as SVGAGI (reference sequence).

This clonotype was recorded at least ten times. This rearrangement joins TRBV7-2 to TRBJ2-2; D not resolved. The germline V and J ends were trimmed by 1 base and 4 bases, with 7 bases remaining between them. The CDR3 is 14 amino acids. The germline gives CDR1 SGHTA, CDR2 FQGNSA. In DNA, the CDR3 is TGTGCCAGCAGCTTAGACTACACCACCGGGGAGCTGTTTTTT. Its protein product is CASSLDYTTGELFF.

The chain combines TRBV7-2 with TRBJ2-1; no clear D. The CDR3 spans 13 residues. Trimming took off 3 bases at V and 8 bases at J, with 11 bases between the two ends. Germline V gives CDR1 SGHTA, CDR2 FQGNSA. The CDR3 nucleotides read TGTGCCAGCAGCTTTTGGCGGAGCGATGAGCAGTTCTTC. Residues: CASSFWRSDEQFF.

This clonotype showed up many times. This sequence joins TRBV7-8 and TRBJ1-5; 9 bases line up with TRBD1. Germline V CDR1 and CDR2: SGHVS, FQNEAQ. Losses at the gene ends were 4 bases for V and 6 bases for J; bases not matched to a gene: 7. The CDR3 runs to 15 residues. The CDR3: CASSSPGQGSQPQHF. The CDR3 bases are TGTGCCAGCAGCTCTCCGGGACAGGGAAGTCAGCCCCAGCATTTT.

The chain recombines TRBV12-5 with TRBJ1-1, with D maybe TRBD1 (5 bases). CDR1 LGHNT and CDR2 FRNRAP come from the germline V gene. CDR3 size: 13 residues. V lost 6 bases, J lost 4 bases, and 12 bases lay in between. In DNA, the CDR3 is TGTGCTAGTGGCATCGACAGTAGCACTGAAGCTTTCTTT. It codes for CASGIDSSTEAFF.

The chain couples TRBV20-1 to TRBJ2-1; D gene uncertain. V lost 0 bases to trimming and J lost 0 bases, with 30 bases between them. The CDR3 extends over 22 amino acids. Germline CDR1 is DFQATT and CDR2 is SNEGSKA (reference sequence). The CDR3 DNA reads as TGCAGTGCTAGAGATCTCTTCAGTTGGAGTAGCAATCTCTCCAGCTCCTACAATGAGCAGTTCTTC. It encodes CSARDLFSWSSNLSSSYNEQFF.

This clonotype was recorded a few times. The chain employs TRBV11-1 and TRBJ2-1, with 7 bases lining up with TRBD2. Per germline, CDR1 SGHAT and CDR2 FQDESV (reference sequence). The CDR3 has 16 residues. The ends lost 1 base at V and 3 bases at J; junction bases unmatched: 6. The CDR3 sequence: CASSLGRLAFYNEQFF. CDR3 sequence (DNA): TGTGCCAGCAGCTTAGGTCGACTAGCCTTCTACAATGAGCAGTTCTTC. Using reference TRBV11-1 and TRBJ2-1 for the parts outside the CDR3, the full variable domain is EAEVAQSPRYKITEKSQAVAFWCDPISGHATLYWYRQILGQGPELLVQFQDESVVDDSQLPKDRFSAERLKGVDSTLKIQPAELGDSAMYLCASSLGRLAFYNEQFFGPGTRLTVL.

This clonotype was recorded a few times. The CDR3, as DNA: TGTGCCAGCAGTTTAGATACAGGGGGCTGGAACACCGGGGAGCTGTTTTTT. It translates to CASSLDTGGWNTGELFF. J is TRBJ2-2 and V is TRBV12-3 or TRBV12-4; TRBD1 agrees at 9 bases. Trimming took 1 base from V and 1 from J; bases not matched to a gene: 4. CDR3 length equals 17 residues.

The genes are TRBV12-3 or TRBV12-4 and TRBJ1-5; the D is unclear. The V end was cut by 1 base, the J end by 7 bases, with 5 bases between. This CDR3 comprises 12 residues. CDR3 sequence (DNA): TGTGCCAGCAGTTTAGAACCCCAGCCCCAGCATTTT. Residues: CASSLEPQPQHF.

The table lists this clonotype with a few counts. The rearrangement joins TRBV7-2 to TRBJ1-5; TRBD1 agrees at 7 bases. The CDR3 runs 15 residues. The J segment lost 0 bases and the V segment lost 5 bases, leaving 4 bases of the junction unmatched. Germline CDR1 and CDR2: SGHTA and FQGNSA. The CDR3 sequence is CASSLRGASNQPQHF. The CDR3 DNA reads TGTGCCAGCAGCCTCAGGGGGGCTAGCAATCAGCCCCAGCATTTT.

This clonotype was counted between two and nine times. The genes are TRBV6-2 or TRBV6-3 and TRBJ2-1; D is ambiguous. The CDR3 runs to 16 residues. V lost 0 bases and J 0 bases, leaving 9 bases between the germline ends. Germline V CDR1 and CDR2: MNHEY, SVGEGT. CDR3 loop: CASSYSTAPSYNEQFF. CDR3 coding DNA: TGTGCCAGCAGTTACTCGACCGCCCCCTCCTACAATGAGCAGTTCTTC.

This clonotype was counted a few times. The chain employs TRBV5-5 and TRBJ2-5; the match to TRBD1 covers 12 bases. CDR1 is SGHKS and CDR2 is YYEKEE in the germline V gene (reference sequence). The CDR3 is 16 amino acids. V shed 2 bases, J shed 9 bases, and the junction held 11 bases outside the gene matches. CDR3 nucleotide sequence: TGTGCCAGCAGCTTCCGGGACAGGGGGCGCAAAGATCCCCAGTACTTC. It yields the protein CASSFRDRGRKDPQYF.

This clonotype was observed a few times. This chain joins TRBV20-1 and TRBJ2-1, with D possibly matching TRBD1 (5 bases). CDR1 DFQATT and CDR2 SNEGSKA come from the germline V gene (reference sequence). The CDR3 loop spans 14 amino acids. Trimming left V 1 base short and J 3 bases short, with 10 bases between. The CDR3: CSARVRTSYNEQFF. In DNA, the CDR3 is TGCAGTGCTAGAGTAAGGACAAGCTACAATGAGCAGTTCTTC.

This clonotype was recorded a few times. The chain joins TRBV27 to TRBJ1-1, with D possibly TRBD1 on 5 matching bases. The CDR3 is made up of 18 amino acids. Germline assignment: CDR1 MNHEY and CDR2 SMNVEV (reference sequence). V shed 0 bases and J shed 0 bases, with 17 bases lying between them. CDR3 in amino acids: CASSLSGPFTGMNTEAFF. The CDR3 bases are TGTGCCAGCAGTTTATCGGGTCCCTTTACAGGTATGAACACTGAAGCTTTCTTT.

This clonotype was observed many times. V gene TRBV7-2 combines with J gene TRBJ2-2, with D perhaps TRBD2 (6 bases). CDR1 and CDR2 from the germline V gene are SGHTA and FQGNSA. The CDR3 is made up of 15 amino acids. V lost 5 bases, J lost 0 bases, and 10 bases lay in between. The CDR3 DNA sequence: TGTGCCAGCAGCAGCCGGAGGGCGAACACCGGGGAGCTGTTTTTT. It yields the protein CASSSRRANTGELFF.

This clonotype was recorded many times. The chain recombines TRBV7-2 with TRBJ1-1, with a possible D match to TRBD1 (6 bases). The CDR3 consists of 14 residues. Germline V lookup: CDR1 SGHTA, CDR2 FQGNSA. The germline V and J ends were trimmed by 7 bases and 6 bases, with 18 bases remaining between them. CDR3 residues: CASNGGRSMAEAFF. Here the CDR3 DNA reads TGTGCCAGCAACGGGGGCCGCAGTATGGCTGAAGCTTTCTTT.

The CDR3 nucleotides read TGTGCCAGTACCTCCTTGAACACTGAAGCTTTCTTT. Translated, it gives CASTSLNTEAFF. The chain has TRBV19 and TRBJ1-1, with D hard to call. The CDR3 length is 12 residues. V lost 7 bases and J 0 bases, leaving 6 bases between the germline ends. CDR1 is LNHDA and CDR2 is SQIVND in the germline V gene (reference sequence).

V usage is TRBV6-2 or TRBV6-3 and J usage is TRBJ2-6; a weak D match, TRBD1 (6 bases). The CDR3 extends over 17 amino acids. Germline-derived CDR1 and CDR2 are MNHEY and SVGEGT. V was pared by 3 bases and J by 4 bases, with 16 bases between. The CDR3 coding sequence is TGTGCCAGCAGTTATCGAACAGGGCGCTCCGGGGCCAACGTCCTGACTTTC. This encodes CASSYRTGRSGANVLTF.

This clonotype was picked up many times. The CDR3 nucleotides are TGTGCCAGCAGCTTAGACAGAGATACGCAGTATTTT. Translated, it gives CASSLDRDTQYF. V usage is TRBV7-2 and J usage is TRBJ2-3; D not resolved. Germline-derived CDR1 and CDR2 are SGHTA and FQGNSA. This CDR3 has 12 residues. With 1 base removed from V and 5 bases from J, the gap between germline ends came to 4 bases.

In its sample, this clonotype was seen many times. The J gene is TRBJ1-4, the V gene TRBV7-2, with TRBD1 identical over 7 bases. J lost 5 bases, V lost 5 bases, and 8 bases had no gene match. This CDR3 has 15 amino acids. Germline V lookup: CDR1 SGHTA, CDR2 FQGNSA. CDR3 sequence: CASSRTTGINEKLFF. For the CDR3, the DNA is TGTGCCAGCAGCCGGACGACAGGGATAAATGAAAAACTGTTTTTT. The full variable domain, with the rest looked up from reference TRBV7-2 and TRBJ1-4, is GAGVSQSPSNKVTEKGKDVELRCDPISGHTALYWYRQSLGQGLEFLIYFQGNSAPDKSGLPSDRFSAERTGGSVSTLTIQRTQQEDSAVYLCASSRTTGINEKLFFGSGTQLSVL.

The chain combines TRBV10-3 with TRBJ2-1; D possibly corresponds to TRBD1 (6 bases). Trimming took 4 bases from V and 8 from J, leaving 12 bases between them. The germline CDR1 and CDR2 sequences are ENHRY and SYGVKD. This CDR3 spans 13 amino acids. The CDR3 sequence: CAISATGHHEQFF. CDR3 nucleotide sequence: TGTGCCATCAGTGCTACGGGACACCATGAGCAGTTCTTC.

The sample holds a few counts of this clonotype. The CDR3 sequence: CASSDGQGLSYEQYV. CDR3 sequence (DNA): TGTGCCAGCAGTGATGGACAGGGCCTCTCCTACGAGCAGTACGTC. V gene TRBV12-3 or TRBV12-4 combines with J gene TRBJ2-7; 8 nucleotides align to TRBD1. The CDR3 has 15 amino acids. With V trimmed by 5 bases and J by 0 bases, 6 bases remained unmatched.